The T cell receptor beta chain under discussion was sequenced for a study of T-cell memory formation after mild COVID-19 (dated by TCRdb to about 2021). For context, the study as a whole: TCR sequence clusters from the two donors were found to be largely donor specific. The cohort comprised two young, previously healthy adult volunteers, one female and one male. Longitudinal TCRalpha and TCRbeta repertoire sequencing tracked T-cell clones expanding and contracting after mild COVID-19 in a couple of donors.

V lost 1 base and J lost 1 base; the stretch between them is 10 bases long. Counted from cysteine to phenylalanine, this CDR3 has 15 amino acids. CDR3 DNA is the only sequence kept; it has 45 bases, read in frame from the first base. In the germline V gene (reference sequence), CDR1 corresponds to SEHNR and CDR2 to FQNEAQ. The study at large found these results: SARS-CoV-2 specificity was not confirmed for the second-wave clones peaking on day 37. The study included only two mild cases, and larger cohorts that include severe cases with pre-infection samples were judged to be necessary. Contracting CD4+ clones were located mainly in the CM and EM memory subsets, whereas CD8+ clones were found to be enriched in EMRA. The detection of some responding clones in pre-infection memory suggests that pre-existing cross-reactive memory T cells joined the SARS-CoV-2 response. From day 15 to 85, contracting clones showed balanced CD4/CD8 phenotypes, whereas a second wave of clones that expanded from day 15 to 37 leaned towards CD4+.

Ficoll-Paque density gradient centrifugation was used to isolate PBMCs. Comments on this clonotype: Its binding antigen is unknown. No qualities accompany the bases; no much larger clone lies one base away.

The sequencer was an Illumina NovaSeq 6000. TCRalpha and TCRbeta cDNA libraries were built by 5'RACE with constant-segment primers, adding sample barcodes and unique molecular identifiers. Trizol reagent was used to extract RNA from every sample. The libraries were amplified in two PCR steps, and the second step added a second sample barcode and Illumina TruSeq adapters. Sequencing of the libraries was done on an Illumina NovaSeq, producing 2 x 150 bp paired-end reads. The study's own analysis went as follows. Demultiplexing of reads and collapsing into UMI-guided consensus sequences were performed with migec v1.2.7. Using mixcr v2.1.11, the UMI consensuses were aligned to TRA and TRB V and J templates and assembled into clonotypes. A clonotype was counted as expanded or contracted only when both edgeR and NoisET called the clonotype significant, with the noise models trained on biological replicates. edgeR calls used a false discovery rate-adjusted p below 0.01 and a log2 fold-change threshold of 1. As an exploratory analysis of dynamics, PCA with hierarchical clustering was applied to max-normalized trajectories of the 1000 most abundant clonotypes. The CD4 or CD8 phenotype of responding clones was assigned using the separately sequenced CD4+ and CD8+ repertoires. Using fastp at Q25 and MiXCR, TCRdb reprocessed the public reads and kept productive beta chains. Rows with one shared CDR3 protein collapse into an entry with the most common genes and DNA. TCRdb assigned the V and J calls; the authors' analysis was not used. Counted in this sample were 400,000 to 500,000 distinct CDR3 sequences; 20% of them appeared once. The ten largest clonotypes hold roughly 8.4% of the sample.

Sequencing used PBMCs or a T cell subset sorted from them (not recorded which). This TCR was sampled from an adult woman who had mild COVID-19 (a few samples of this study predate the infection). The sample titles of this study are shuffled in the database, so cell type and time point are left out; the donor was told from shared clones. The rearranged segments are TRBV7-9 and TRBJ1-2; D gene: possibly TRBD1, on 5 matching bases. The sequenced DNA: TGTGCCAGCAGCTTAGGGGGCACCCTTAACTATGGCTACACCTTC. It translates to CASSLGGTLNYGYTF. Reference TRBV7-9 and TRBJ1-2 genes cover what lies past the CDR3, so the full variable domain is DTGVSQNPRHKITKRGQNVTFRCDPISEHNRLYWYRQTLGQGPEFLTYFQNEAQLEKSRLLSDRFSAERPKGSFSTLEIQRTEQGDSAMYLCASSLGGTLNYGYTFGSGTRLTVV.